This T cell receptor (beta chain) was captured by sequencing in a study of memory CD4+ T cells and cytomegalovirus serostatus. This CDR3 has 14 residues. Germline V gene sequence: CDR1 GTSNPN, CDR2 SVGIG (reference sequence). The junction had 1 base not matched to a gene; V was cut back by 3 bases and J by 3 bases. Data came from immunoSEQ multiplex PCR; TCRdb stores just in-frame clones and leaves some out. The sample lists some 52,000 clones, around 80% seen once, with more than 1.1% in the top ten. Single viable CD3+CD4+CD8-CD45RO+ cells were sorted as the memory CD4+ T cells. Sequencing input: memory CD4+ T cells from blood. The origin of this receptor is an adult in good health and CMV-seropositive. This rearrangement joins TRBV30 to TRBJ2-3; 12 bases line up with TRBD2. The CDR3 sequence is CAWRGTSGTDTQYF. CDR3 DNA sequence: TGTGCCTGGAGAGGGACTAGCGGGACAGATACGCAGTATTTT.